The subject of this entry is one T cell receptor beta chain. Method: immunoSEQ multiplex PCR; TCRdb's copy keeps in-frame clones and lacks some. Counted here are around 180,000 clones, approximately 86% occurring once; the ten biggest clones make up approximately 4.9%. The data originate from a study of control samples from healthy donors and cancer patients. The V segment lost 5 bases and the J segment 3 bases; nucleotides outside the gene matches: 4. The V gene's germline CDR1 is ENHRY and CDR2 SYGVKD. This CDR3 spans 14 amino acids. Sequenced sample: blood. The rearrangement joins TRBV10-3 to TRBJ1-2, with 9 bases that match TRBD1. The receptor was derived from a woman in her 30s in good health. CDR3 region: CAISLGDRDYGYTF. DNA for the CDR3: TGTGCCATCAGTCTAGGGGACAGGGACTATGGCTACACCTTC.